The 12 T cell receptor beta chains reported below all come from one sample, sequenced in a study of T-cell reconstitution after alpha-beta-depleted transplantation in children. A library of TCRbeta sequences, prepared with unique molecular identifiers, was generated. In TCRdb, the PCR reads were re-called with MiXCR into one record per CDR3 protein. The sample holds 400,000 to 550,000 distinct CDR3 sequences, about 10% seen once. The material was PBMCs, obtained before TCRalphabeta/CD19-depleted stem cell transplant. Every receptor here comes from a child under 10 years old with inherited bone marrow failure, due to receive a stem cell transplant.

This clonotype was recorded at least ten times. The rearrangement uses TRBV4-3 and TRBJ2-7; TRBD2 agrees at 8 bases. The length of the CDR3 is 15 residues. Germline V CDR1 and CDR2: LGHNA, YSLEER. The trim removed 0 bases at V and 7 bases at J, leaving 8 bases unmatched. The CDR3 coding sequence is TGCGCCAGCAGCCAAGATCGGTCGGGAGGGGGTGAGCAGTACTTC. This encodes CASSQDRSGGGEQYF.

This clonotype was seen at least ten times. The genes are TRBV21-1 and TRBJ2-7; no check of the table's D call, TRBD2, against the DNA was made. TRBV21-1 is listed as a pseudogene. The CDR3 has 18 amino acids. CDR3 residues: CASSPPRTSGRKLDEQYF. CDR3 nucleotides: TGTGCCAGCAGCCCCCCAAGGACTAGCGGGAGGAAGTTGGACGAGCAGTACTTC.

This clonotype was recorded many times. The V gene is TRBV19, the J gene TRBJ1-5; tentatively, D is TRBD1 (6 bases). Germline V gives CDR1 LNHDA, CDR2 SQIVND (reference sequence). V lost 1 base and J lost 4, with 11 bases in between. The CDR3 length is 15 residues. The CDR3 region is CASSIGDRSNQPQHF. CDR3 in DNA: TGTGCCAGTAGTATAGGAGACAGGTCAAATCAGCCCCAGCATTTT.

The CDR3 bases are TGTGCCAGTAGTATTGGGACGGATCTTGAAGCTTTCTTT. This encodes CASSIGTDLEAFF. The chain couples TRBV19 to TRBJ1-1, with a possible D match to TRBD1 (5 bases). V lost 3 bases, J lost 7 bases, and 12 bases lay in between. Germline V gene sequence: CDR1 LNHDA, CDR2 SQIVND (reference sequence). This CDR3 is built from 13 residues.

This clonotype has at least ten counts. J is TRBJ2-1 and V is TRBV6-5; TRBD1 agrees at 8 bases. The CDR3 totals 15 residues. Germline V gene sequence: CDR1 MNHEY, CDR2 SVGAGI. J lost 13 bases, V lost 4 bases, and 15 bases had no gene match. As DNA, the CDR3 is TGTGCCAGCAGTTCCCCGGGACAGGAGGGGTTTGGACAGTTCTTC. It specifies CASSSPGQEGFGQFF.

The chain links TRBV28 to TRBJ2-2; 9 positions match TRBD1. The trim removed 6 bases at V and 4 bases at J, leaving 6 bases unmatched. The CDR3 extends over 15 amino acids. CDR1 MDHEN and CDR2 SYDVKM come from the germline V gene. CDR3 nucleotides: TGTGCCAGCAGCCTGACAGGGGGATTCACCGGGGAGCTGTTTTTT. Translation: CASSLTGGFTGELFF.

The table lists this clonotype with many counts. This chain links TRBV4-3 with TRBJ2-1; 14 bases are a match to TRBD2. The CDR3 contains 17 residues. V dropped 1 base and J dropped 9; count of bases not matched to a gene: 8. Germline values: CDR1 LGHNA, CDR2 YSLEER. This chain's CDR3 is CASSQGLAGGIGGEQFF. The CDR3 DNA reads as TGCGCCAGCAGCCAAGGACTAGCGGGAGGGATTGGTGGTGAGCAGTTCTTC.

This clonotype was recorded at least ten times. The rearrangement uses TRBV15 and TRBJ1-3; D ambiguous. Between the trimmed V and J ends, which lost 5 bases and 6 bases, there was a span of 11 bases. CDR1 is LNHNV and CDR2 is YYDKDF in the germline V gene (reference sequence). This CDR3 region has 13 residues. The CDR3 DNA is TGTGCCACCAGCGAGGGAAGGGAAAACACCATATATTTT. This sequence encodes CATSEGRENTIYF.

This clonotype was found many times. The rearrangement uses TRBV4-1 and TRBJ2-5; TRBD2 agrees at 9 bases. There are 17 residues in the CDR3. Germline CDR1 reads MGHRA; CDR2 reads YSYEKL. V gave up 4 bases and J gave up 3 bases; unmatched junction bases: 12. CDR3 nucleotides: TGCGCCAGCAGCCGGTCGCGGGAGGGAAGGAGAGAAGAGACCCAGTACTTC. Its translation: CASSRSREGRREETQYF.

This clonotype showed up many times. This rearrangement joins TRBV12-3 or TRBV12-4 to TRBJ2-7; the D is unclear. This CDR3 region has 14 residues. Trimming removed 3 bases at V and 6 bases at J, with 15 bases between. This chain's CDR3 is CASSLDPMRSEQYF. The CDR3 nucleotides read TGTGCCAGCAGTTTGGACCCCATGCGGAGCGAGCAGTACTTC.

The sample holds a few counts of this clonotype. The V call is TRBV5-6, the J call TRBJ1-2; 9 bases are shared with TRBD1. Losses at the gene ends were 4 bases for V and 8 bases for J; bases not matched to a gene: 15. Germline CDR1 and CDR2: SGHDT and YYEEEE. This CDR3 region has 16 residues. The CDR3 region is CASSRDRDRVGYGYTF. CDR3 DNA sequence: TGTGCCAGCAGCCGGGACCGGGACAGGGTTGGGTACGGCTACACCTTC.

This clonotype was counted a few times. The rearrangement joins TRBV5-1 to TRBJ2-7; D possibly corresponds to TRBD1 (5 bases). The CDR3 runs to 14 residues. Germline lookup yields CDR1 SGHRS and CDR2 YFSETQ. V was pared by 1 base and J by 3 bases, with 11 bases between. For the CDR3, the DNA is TGCGCCAGCAGCTTGCATCAGGGTGGCTACGAGCAGTACTTC. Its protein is CASSLHQGGYEQYF.